This TCR beta chain was retrieved from a study of T cells in localized non-small cell lung cancer. Findings and caveats of the study: A median approximately 60 of the top 100 tumor clones appeared in adjacent lung. Tumor showed lower T cell clonality than uninvolved adjacent lung, where it was highest.

Germline CDR1 and CDR2: DFQATT and SNEGSKA (reference sequence). The CDR3 has 11 residues. V shed 5 bases and J shed 0 bases, with 4 bases lying between them. Profiling relied on immunoSEQ multiplex PCR, and the TCRdb table lists in-frame clones only, not all of them. The repertoire consists of approximately 67,000 clones, with roughly 86% occurring once and the leading ten covering about 13%. Notes on this clone: Its antigen is as yet unknown.

The source material was peripheral blood, sampled before any cancer treatment. The sequence derives from a female donor over 55 with stage I lung adenocarcinoma. The rearrangement joins TRBV20-1 to TRBJ1-1; D is uncertain. CDR3 nucleotides: TGCAGTGCTGAGCTGAACACTGAAGCTTTCTTT. The encoded protein is CSAELNTEAFF.